This T cell receptor (beta chain) originates from a study of spatial heterogeneity in lung cancer. Germline V CDR1 and CDR2: SNHLY, FYNNEI. The junction had 5 bases not matched to a gene; V was cut back by 8 bases and J by 7 bases. This CDR3 is built from 12 residues. This clonotype appeared a few times. Time point defined: blood at routine non-recurrence follow-up after resection. Unsorted whole RNA from tumor, nontumor lung or frozen PBMC underwent sequencing. Using its own MiXCR run on the 5' RACE reads, TCRdb lists one record per CDR3 protein. The table records around 47,000 distinct CDR3 sequences, around 7% of them present only once.

The gene calls are TRBV2 and TRBJ2-5, with 9 bases lining up with TRBD2. This specimen consisted of PBMCs, obtained at follow-up. The origin of this receptor is a female donor with early-stage non-small cell lung cancer. The CDR3 nucleotides read TGTGCCAGCCGGACTAGCGTAGGGACCCAGTACTTC. This sequence encodes CASRTSVGTQYF.